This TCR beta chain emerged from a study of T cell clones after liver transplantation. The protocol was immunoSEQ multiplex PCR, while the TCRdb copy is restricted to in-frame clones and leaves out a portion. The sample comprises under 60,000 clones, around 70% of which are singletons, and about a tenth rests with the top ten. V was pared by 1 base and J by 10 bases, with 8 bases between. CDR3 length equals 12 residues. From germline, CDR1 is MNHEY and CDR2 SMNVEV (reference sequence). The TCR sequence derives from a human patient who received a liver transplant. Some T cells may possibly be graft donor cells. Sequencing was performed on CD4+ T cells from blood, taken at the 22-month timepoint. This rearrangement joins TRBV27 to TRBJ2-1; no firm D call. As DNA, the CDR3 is TGTGCCAGCAGTTTATTTGGCGGCGAGCAGTTCTTC. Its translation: CASSLFGGEQFF.